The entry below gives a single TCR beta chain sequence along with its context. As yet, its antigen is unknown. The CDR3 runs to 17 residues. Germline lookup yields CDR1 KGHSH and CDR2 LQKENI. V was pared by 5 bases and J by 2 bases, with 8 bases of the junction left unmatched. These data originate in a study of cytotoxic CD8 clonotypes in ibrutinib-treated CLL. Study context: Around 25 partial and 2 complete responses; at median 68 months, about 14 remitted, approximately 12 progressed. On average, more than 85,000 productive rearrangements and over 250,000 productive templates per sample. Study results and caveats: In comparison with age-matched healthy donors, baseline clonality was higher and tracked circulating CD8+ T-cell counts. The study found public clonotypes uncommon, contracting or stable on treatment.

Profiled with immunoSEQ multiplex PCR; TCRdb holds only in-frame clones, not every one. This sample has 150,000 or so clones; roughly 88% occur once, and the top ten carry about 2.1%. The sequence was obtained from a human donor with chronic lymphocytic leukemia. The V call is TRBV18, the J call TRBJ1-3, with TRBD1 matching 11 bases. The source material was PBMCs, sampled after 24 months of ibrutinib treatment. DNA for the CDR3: TGTGCCAGCTCAACTGGACAGGGGGCGCTGACTGGAAACACCATATATTTT. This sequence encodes CASSTGQGALTGNTIYF.